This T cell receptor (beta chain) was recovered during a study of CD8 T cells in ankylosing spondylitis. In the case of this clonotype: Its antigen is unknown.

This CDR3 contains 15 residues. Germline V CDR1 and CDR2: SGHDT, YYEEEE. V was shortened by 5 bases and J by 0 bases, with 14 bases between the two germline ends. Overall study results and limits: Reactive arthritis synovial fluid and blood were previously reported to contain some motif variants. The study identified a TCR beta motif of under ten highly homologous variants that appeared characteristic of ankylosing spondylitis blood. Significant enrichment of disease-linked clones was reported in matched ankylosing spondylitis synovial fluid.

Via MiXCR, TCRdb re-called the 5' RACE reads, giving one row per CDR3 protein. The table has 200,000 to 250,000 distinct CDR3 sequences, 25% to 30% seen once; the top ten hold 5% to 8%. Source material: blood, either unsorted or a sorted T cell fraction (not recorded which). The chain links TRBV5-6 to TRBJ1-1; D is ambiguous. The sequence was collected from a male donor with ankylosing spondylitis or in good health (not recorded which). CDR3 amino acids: CASSWRKTMNTEAFF. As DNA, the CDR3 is TGTGCCAGCAGTTGGCGGAAAACTATGAACACTGAAGCTTTCTTT.